The source of this T cell receptor beta chain is a study of blood T cell repertoires in COVID-19. Study-wide background: PBMCs, B-cell-depleted T cells, or T cells were the source of the cDNA or gDNA that made up the material.

Generated by immunoSEQ multiplex PCR, the TCRdb table keeps only in-frame clones and is missing some. The table lists around 200,000 clones, more than 70% of them singletons, with just over 8.5% in the top ten. The sample taken for sequencing was peripheral blood. This TCR was sampled from a man aged 40-50 years with active or convalescent COVID-19.

Here the CDR3 DNA reads TGTGCCAGCAGTGTGGATTTAACAGGGTCCCAGCCCCAGCATTTT. It translates to CASSVDLTGSQPQHF. The chain joins TRBV2 to TRBJ1-5; TRBD1 might be the D (6 bases). The CDR3 covers 15 residues. Per the germline V gene, CDR1 is SNHLY and CDR2 is FYNNEI. V lost 4 bases and J lost 7, with 17 bases in between.